The 4 T cell receptor beta chains listed next were all sequenced from one sample in a study of STAT5B mutations in CD4+ large granular lymphocyte leukemia. Assay: immunoSEQ multiplex PCR; the TCRdb copy retains only in-frame clones and omits some. Of some 40,000 clones listed, around 81% are singletons. The sample was CD4+ T cells from blood buffy coats. Every receptor here comes from a human donor in good health.

The chain employs TRBV27 and TRBJ1-2; tentative D call: TRBD1 (5 bases). V lost 1 base and J lost 6, with 18 bases in between. The germline V gene has CDR1 MNHEY and CDR2 SMNVEV (reference sequence). The CDR3 is 16 residues long. Written as DNA, the CDR3 is TGTGCCAGCAGTTTATTTTCCTTGGGGGGTGTTGATGGCTACACCTTC. Translated, it gives CASSLFSLGGVDGYTF.

This clone occurred once. The gene calls are TRBV19 and TRBJ2-1; D may be TRBD1 (6 bases). The CDR3 spans 13 residues. In germline, CDR1 is LNHDA, CDR2 SQIVND (reference sequence). V lost 6 bases, J lost 4 bases, and 10 bases lay in between. The CDR3 DNA sequence: TGTGCCAGTAGCAGGACAGCGTACAATGAGCAGTTCTTC. This gives the protein CASSRTAYNEQFF.

The chain joins TRBV18 to TRBJ2-7, with D maybe TRBD2 (6 bases). Germline-derived CDR1 and CDR2 are KGHSH and LQKENI. This CDR3 has 14 residues. Trimming cost V 1 base and J 2 bases, with 9 bases left between them. CDR3 sequence: CASSPRGGAYEQYF. The CDR3 DNA is TGTGCCAGCTCACCACGGGGCGGGGCCTACGAGCAGTACTTC.

V usage is TRBV7-2 and J usage is TRBJ2-4; tentatively, D is TRBD2 (5 bases). CDR1 SGHTA and CDR2 FQGNSA come from the germline V gene. The V end was cut by 5 bases, the J end by 15 bases, with 20 bases between. CDR3 size: 13 residues. The CDR3 region has the DNA TGTGCCAGCAGCACCCCCTCCGGAGGTCCCCCGTACTTC. Amino acid sequence: CASSTPSGGPPYF. Complete variable domain (other parts from reference TRBV7-2 and TRBJ2-4): GAGVSQSPSNKVTEKGKDVELRCDPISGHTALYWYRQSLGQGLEFLIYFQGNSAPDKSGLPSDRFSAERTGGSVSTLTIQRTQQEDSAVYLCASSTPSGGPPYFGAGTRLSVL.